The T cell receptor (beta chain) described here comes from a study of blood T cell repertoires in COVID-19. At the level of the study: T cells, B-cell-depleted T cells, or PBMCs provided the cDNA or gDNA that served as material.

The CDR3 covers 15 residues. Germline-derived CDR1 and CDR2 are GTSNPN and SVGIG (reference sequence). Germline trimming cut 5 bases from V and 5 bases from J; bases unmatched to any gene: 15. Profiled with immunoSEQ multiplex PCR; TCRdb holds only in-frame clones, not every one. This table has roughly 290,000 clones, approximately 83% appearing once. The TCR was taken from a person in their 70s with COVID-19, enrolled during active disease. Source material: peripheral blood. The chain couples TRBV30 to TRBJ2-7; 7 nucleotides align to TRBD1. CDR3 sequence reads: CAWSRVDRVLNEQYF. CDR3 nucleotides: TGTGCCTGGTCGAGGGTCGACAGGGTATTGAACGAGCAGTACTTC.